This is a list of T cell receptor beta chains from one sample in a study. TCRdb re-analysed the multiplex PCR reads in MiXCR, keeping a single row per CDR3 protein. The sample yields 600 to 800 distinct CDR3 sequences, about 9.5% seen once. The sample taken for sequencing was Tregs sorted from blood. These receptors all stem from a female donor with breast cancer. Both conserved end residues are part of each CDR3. The order of the fields is clone size, D gene, V gene, J gene, CDR3 protein, CDR3 DNA. The D gene is left open where the match is weak. Size is omitted from some rows. Given values are once, few, many or a class for expanded clones.

.	.	TRBV12-3/TRBV12-4	TRBJ1-2	CASSNRKDYGYTF	TGTGCCAGCAGCAATAGGAAGGACTATGGCTACACCTTC
large	.	TRBV12-3/TRBV12-4	TRBJ1-2	CASSLGSFYGYTF	TGTGCCAGCAGCCTAGGCAGCTTCTATGGCTACACCTTC
few	.	TRBV12-3/TRBV12-4	TRBJ1-2	CASSLSLQDYGYTF	TGTGCCAGCAGTTTGTCCCTCCAGGACTATGGCTACACCTTC
large	.	TRBV12-3/TRBV12-4	TRBJ1-2	CASSLNRRYGYTF	TGTGCCAGCAGTTTGAACAGACGCTATGGCTACACCTTC
large	.	TRBV12-3/TRBV12-4	TRBJ1-2	CAVETYYGYTF	TGTGCTGTTGAGACTTACTATGGCTACACCTTC
large	TRBD1	TRBV12-3/TRBV12-4	TRBJ1-2	CASSFRQGDYGYTF	TGTGCCAGCAGTTTCCGACAGGGCGACTATGGCTACACCTTC
few	TRBD1	TRBV12-3/TRBV12-4	TRBJ1-2	CASSQTGINYGYTF	TGTGCCAGCAGTCAGACAGGGATTAACTATGGCTACACCTTC
few	.	TRBV12-3/TRBV12-4	TRBJ1-2	CASSRTSNYGYTF	TGTGCCAGCAGTCGGACCTCGAACTATGGCTACACCTTC
.	.	TRBV12-3/TRBV12-4	TRBJ1-2	CASITGGTRDGYTF	TGTGCCAGCATCACTGGTGGGACAAGGGATGGCTACACCTTC
few	TRBD1	TRBV12-3/TRBV12-4	TRBJ1-2	CASWETGTGLGGYTF	TGTGCCAGCTGGGAGACCGGGACAGGGTTGGGTGGCTACACCTTC
large	.	TRBV12-3/TRBV12-4	TRBJ1-2	CASRPRTNYGYTF	TGTGCCAGCAGGCCCAGGACCAACTATGGCTACACCTTC
large	.	TRBV12-3/TRBV12-4	TRBJ1-2	CASSLQGGIYGYTF	TGTGCCAGCAGTTTGCAGGGAGGAATCTATGGCTACACCTTC
large	.	TRBV12-3/TRBV12-4	TRBJ1-2	CASSPRGFGGYTF	TGTGCCAGCAGTCCCCGCGGGTTTGGTGGCTACACCTTC
medium-sized	TRBD1	TRBV12-3/TRBV12-4	TRBJ1-2	CASSTGTELGYTF	TGTGCCAGCAGCACCGGGACAGAATTAGGCTACACCTTC
large	.	TRBV12-3/TRBV12-4	TRBJ1-2	CASSLTPYGYTF	TGTGCCAGCAGTTTAACACCCTATGGCTACACCTTC
large	.	TRBV12-3/TRBV12-4	TRBJ1-2	CASSRPGRYGYTF	TGTGCCAGCAGTCGACCCGGCCGGTATGGCTACACCTTC
.	.	TRBV12-3/TRBV12-4	TRBJ1-2	CASSLSVSGGYGYTF	TGTGCCAGCAGTTTGTCAGTATCGGGCGGCTATGGCTACACCTTC
large	.	TRBV12-3/TRBV12-4	TRBJ1-2	CASSSGTNYGYTF	TGTGCCAGCAGTTCCGGCACTAACTATGGCTACACCTTC
large	.	TRBV12-3/TRBV12-4	TRBJ1-2	CASSYQGNYGYTF	TGTGCCAGCAGTTACCAGGGCAACTATGGCTACACCTTC
.	.	TRBV12-3/TRBV12-4	TRBJ1-2	CASRTGYGYTF	TGTGCCAGCAGAACTGGGTATGGCTACACCTTC
large	.	TRBV12-3/TRBV12-4	TRBJ1-2	CASSLNPRVRGYTF	TGTGCCAGCAGTTTAAACCCCAGGGTGAGAGGCTACACCTTC
few	TRBD1	TRBV12-3/TRBV12-4	TRBJ1-2	CASSLAPGTGPYGYTF	TGTGCCAGCAGTTTAGCTCCCGGGACAGGGCCCTATGGCTACACCTTC
large	.	TRBV12-3/TRBV12-4	TRBJ1-2	CASSSKGPKSYGYTF	TGTGCCAGCAGTTCCAAAGGGCCTAAGAGCTATGGCTACACCTTC
large	.	TRBV12-3/TRBV12-4	TRBJ1-2	CASSVSGIYYGYTF	TGTGCCAGCAGTGTGTCAGGGATTTACTATGGCTACACCTTC
.	.	TRBV12-3/TRBV12-4	TRBJ1-2	CASSSAGMGYGYTF	TGTGCCAGCAGTTCGGCAGGGATGGGCTATGGCTACACCTTC
large	.	TRBV12-3/TRBV12-4	TRBJ1-2	CASSVDQNYGYTF	TGTGCCAGCAGCGTGGACCAGAACTATGGCTACACCTTC
large	TRBD1	TRBV12-3/TRBV12-4	TRBJ1-2	CASRQTGNYGYTF	TGTGCCAGCAGGCAGACAGGGAACTATGGCTACACCTTC
many	.	TRBV12-3/TRBV12-4	TRBJ1-2	CASSSSGGPYGYTF	TGTGCCAGCAGTTCTTCCGGAGGACCCTATGGCTACACCTTC
large	.	TRBV12-3/TRBV12-4	TRBJ1-2	CASSLKLSYGYTF	TGTGCCAGCAGTTTAAAACTATCCTATGGCTACACCTTC
few	.	TRBV12-3/TRBV12-4	TRBJ1-2	CASSLSGHNGYTF	TGTGCCAGCAGTCTATCAGGACATAATGGCTACACCTTC
.	.	TRBV12-3/TRBV12-4	TRBJ1-2	CASSLGWGDYGYTF	TGTGCCAGCAGCCTCGGGTGGGGAGACTATGGCTACACCTTC
large	TRBD1	TRBV12-3/TRBV12-4	TRBJ1-2	CASSLLGTGDGYTF	TGTGCCAGCAGTTTACTCGGGACAGGGGACGGCTACACCTTC
.	TRBD1	TRBV12-3/TRBV12-4	TRBJ1-2	CASSLDRGGYTF	TGTGCCAGCAGCTTGGACAGGGGTGGCTACACCTTC
few	TRBD1	TRBV12-3/TRBV12-4	TRBJ1-2	CASDRVNYGYTF	TGTGCCAGCGACAGGGTGAACTATGGCTACACCTTC
medium-sized	.	TRBV12-3/TRBV12-4	TRBJ1-2	CASSLNRASYGYTF	TGTGCCAGCAGTTTAAACAGGGCCAGCTATGGCTACACCTTC
large	.	TRBV12-3/TRBV12-4	TRBJ1-2	CASSSLRIYGYTF	TGTGCCAGCAGTTCTTTACGGATCTATGGCTACACCTTC
large	.	TRBV12-3/TRBV12-4	TRBJ1-2	CASSLARRVLGYGYTF	TGTGCCAGCAGTTTAGCGCGCAGAGTCCTAGGCTATGGCTACACCTTC
few	.	TRBV12-3/TRBV12-4	TRBJ1-2	CASSFDSRYGYTF	TGTGCCAGCAGTTTCGACAGCCGATATGGCTACACCTTC
large	.	TRBV12-3/TRBV12-4	TRBJ1-2	CASSPDRYNGYTF	TGTGCCAGCAGTCCCGACCGATACAATGGCTACACCTTC
large	.	TRBV12-3/TRBV12-4	TRBJ1-2	CASSPNNYGYTF	TGTGCCAGCAGCCCCAATAACTATGGCTACACCTTC
large	.	TRBV12-5	TRBJ1-2	CASGPWPDRHCYGYTF	TGTGCTAGTGGTCCCTGGCCCGACAGACACTGCTATGGCTACACCTTC
few	.	TRBV12-3/TRBV12-4	TRBJ1-2	CASSFRAYGYTF	TGTGCCAGCAGTTTCAGGGCCTATGGCTACACCTTC
.	.	TRBV12-3/TRBV12-4	TRBJ1-2	CASSFDSNGYTF	TGTGCCAGCAGTTTCGACAGTAACGGCTACACCTTC
large	.	TRBV12-3/TRBV12-4	TRBJ1-2	CASSFPGSHGYTF	TGTGCCAGCAGTTTTCCGGGGTCACATGGCTACACCTTC
large	.	TRBV12-3/TRBV12-4	TRBJ1-2	CASKQDSNYGYTF	TGTGCCAGCAAACAAGACAGTAACTATGGCTACACCTTC
few	.	TRBV12-3/TRBV12-4	TRBJ1-2	CASSLGQNYGYTF	TGTGCCAGCAGTTTGGGGCAGAACTATGGCTACACCTTC